Each of the 10 T cell receptor beta chains below was sequenced from the same sample in a study of a mutant IDH1 vaccine in newly diagnosed glioma. Assay: immunoSEQ multiplex PCR; the TCRdb copy retains only in-frame clones and omits some. The table includes approximately 100,000 clones, about 90% detected once. Time point defined: week 47, end of study. Vaccinated patients received 300 ug of mutant IDH1 20-mer peptide per dose, with topical imiquimod. Their cognate antigens are unknown. The sample here was PBMCs, taken from a glioma patient whose treatment included an IDH1 peptide vaccine. Every receptor here comes from a woman aged 45-59 years with glioma.

This rearrangement joins TRBV7-9 to TRBJ1-1; possibly TRBD1 for D (5 bases). CDR3 length: 13 amino acids. V lost 6 bases and J 9 bases, leaving 17 bases between the germline ends. CDR1 and CDR2 (germline): SEHNR, FQNEAQ (reference sequence). DNA for the CDR3: TGTGCCAGCAGAGGGACCAACCGGGGAAAAGCTTTCTTT. Translation: CASRGTNRGKAFF.

V gene TRBV15 combines with J gene TRBJ2-7, with 7 nucleotides matching TRBD2. The CDR3 contains 13 residues. Germline trimming cut 8 bases from V and 3 bases from J; bases unmatched to any gene: 7. Germline V lookup: CDR1 LNHNV, CDR2 YYDKDF (reference sequence). The DNA for the CDR3 is TGTGCCACCTCCGTCGGGAGGCGCTACGAGCAGTACTTC. Residues: CATSVGRRYEQYF.

The CDR3 region has the DNA TGTGCCAGCAGTTTCAGCGACTCTCATGCCGAGCAGTACTTC. Protein: CASSFSDSHAEQYF. The chain couples TRBV27 to TRBJ2-7; D call uncertain. This CDR3 contains 14 residues. V shed 3 bases and J shed 6 bases, with 15 bases lying between them. Per the germline V gene, CDR1 is MNHEY and CDR2 is SMNVEV (reference sequence).

The rearrangement links TRBV6-1 to TRBJ2-3, with 11 bases fitting TRBD2. This CDR3 has 15 amino acids. The junction had 6 bases not matched to a gene; V was cut back by 4 bases and J by 6 bases. Germline lookup yields CDR1 MNHNS and CDR2 SASEGT. This CDR3 reads CASSGLAGGLDTQYF. CDR3 coding DNA: TGTGCCAGCAGTGGTCTAGCGGGAGGACTTGATACGCAGTATTTT.

The rearrangement uses TRBV13 and TRBJ1-3; no clear D gene. Germline CDR1 and CDR2: PRHDT and FYEKMQ (reference sequence). V was shortened by 5 bases and J by 0 bases, with 5 bases between the two germline ends. The CDR3 spans 13 residues. CDR3: CASSRPSGNTIYF. DNA for the CDR3: TGTGCCAGCAGCCGACCCTCTGGAAACACCATATATTTT.

The genes are TRBV18 and TRBJ2-5, with 9 bases aligning to TRBD2. Trimming cost V 4 bases and J 5 bases; bases outside gene matches: 8. CDR3 length: 15 amino acids. Germline loops: CDR1 KGHSH, CDR2 LQKENI. CDR3 residues: CASSLGLALGETQYF. The CDR3 coding sequence is TGTGCCAGCTCACTGGGACTAGCTTTGGGGGAGACCCAGTACTTC. Using reference TRBV18 and TRBJ2-5 for the parts outside the CDR3, the full variable domain is NAGVMQNPRHLVRRRGQEARLRCSPMKGHSHVYWYRQLPEEGLKFMVYLQKENIIDESGMPKERFSAEFPKEGPSILRIQQVVRGDSAAYFCASSLGLALGETQYFGPGTRLLVL.

The chain employs TRBV14 and TRBJ1-2; TRBD1 might be the D (6 bases). The V end lost 7 bases, the J end lost 0 bases, and 12 bases lay between the germline ends. Per the germline V gene, CDR1 is SGHDN and CDR2 is FVKESK. There are 14 residues in the CDR3. CDR3 loop: CASNPRDTNYGYTF. For the CDR3, the DNA is TGTGCCAGCAACCCACGGGACACTAACTATGGCTACACCTTC.

The CDR3 is CASRSDPWVYTEAFF. The CDR3 DNA sequence: TGTGCCAGTCGATCGGACCCTTGGGTTTACACTGAAGCTTTCTTT. The V and J genes are TRBV19 and TRBJ1-1, with D unclear. Per germline, CDR1 LNHDA and CDR2 SQIVND (reference sequence). The CDR3 has 15 residues. V shed 8 bases and J shed 3 bases, with 19 bases lying between them. Using reference TRBV19 and TRBJ1-1 for the parts outside the CDR3, the full variable domain is DGGITQSPKYLFRKEGQNVTLSCEQNLNHDAMYWYRQDPGQGLRLIYYSQIVNDFQKGDIAEGYSVSREKKESFPLTVTSAQKNPTAFYLCASRSDPWVYTEAFFGQGTRLTVV.

The genes are TRBV27 and TRBJ1-5, with D tentatively TRBD1 (5 bases). The CDR3 runs to 13 residues. V was trimmed by 3 bases and J by 6 bases, leaving 9 bases between them. Germline-derived CDR1 and CDR2 are MNHEY and SMNVEV (reference sequence). This CDR3 is CASSLGRAQPQHF. The CDR3 DNA reads as TGTGCCAGCAGTTTGGGGCGGGCTCAGCCCCAGCATTTT.

V gene TRBV7-6 combines with J gene TRBJ2-7; D tentatively reads TRBD1 or TRBD2 (5 bases each). Germline values: CDR1 SGHVS, CDR2 FNYEAQ. The CDR3 spans 13 residues. Between the trimmed V and J ends, which lost 5 bases and 3 bases, there was a span of 11 bases. The CDR3: CASSPGRGYEQYF. The CDR3 nucleotides read TGTGCCAGCAGCCCGGGACGGGGCTACGAGCAGTACTTC.